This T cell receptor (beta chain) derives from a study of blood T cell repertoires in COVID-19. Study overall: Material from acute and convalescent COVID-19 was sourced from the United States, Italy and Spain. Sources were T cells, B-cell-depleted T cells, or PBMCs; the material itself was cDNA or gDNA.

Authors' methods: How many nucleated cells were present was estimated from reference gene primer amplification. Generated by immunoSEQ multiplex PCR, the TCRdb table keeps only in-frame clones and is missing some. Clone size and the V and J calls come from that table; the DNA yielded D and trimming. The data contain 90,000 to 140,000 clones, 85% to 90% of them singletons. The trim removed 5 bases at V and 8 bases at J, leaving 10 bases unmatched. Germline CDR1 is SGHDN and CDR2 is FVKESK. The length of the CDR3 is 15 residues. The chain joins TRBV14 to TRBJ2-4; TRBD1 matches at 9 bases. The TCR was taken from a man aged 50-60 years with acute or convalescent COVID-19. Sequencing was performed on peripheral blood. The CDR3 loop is CASSETGGLGDIQYF. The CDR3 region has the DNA TGTGCCAGCAGCGAAACAGGGGGCTTAGGAGACATTCAGTACTTC.